The source of this TCR beta chain is a study of long-term antiretroviral therapy in people with HIV. CDR1 SGHAT and CDR2 FQNNGV come from the germline V gene. Trimming took 5 bases from V and 5 from J, leaving 15 bases between them. CDR3 length: 14 amino acids. It was version v3.0 of the immunoSEQ assay that was run at survey level. The data were produced by immunoSEQ multiplex PCR, yet TCRdb's version contains in-frame clones alone and is incomplete. The sample carries more than 15,000 clones, 75% to 85% recorded once. The chain is built from TRBV11-2 and TRBJ1-1; no clear D gene. The sample consisted of unsorted PBMCs, taken at the start of antiretroviral therapy. The source is a man younger than 45 with HIV. CDR3 nucleotides: TGTGCCAGCAGCCTTGAGGTTTTGGGAACTGAAGCTTTCTTT. Translating it yields CASSLEVLGTEAFF.